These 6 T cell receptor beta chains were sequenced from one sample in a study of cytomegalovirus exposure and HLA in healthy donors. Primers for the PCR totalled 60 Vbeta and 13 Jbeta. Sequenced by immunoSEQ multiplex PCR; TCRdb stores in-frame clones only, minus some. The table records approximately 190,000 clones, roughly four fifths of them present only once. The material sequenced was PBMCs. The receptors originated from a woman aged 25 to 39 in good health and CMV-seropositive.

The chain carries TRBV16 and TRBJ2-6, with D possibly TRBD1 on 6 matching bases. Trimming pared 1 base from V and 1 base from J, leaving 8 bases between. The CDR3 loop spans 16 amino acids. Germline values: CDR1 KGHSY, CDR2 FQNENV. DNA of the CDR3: TGTGCCAGCAGCCAATATAGGGGGTCTGGGGCCAACGTCCTGACTTTC. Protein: CASSQYRGSGANVLTF.

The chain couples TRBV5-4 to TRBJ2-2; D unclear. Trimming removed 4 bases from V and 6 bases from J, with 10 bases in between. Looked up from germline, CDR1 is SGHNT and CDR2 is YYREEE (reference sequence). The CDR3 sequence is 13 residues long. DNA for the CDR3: TGTGCCAGCAGCGGTCTTGAGGCCGGGGAGCTGTTTTTT. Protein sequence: CASSGLEAGELFF.

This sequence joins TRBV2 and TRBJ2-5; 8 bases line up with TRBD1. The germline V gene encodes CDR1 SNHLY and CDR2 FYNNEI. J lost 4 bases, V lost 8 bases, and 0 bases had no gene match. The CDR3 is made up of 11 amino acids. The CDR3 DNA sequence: TGTGCCAGCGGACAGGGAGAGACCCAGTACTTC. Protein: CASGQGETQYF.

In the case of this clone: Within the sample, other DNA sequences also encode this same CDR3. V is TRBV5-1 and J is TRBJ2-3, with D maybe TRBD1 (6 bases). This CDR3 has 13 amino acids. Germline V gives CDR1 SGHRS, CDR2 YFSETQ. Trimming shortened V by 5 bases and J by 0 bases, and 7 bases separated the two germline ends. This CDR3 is CASRQGSTDTQYF. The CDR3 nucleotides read TGCGCCAGCAGGCAGGGGAGCACAGATACGCAGTATTTT.

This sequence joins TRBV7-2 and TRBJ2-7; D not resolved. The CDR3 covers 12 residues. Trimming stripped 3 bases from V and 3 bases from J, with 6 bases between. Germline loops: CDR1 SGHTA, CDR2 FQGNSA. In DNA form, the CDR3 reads TGTGCCAGCAGCTTGAGATTCTACGAGCAGTACTTC. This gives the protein CASSLRFYEQYF.

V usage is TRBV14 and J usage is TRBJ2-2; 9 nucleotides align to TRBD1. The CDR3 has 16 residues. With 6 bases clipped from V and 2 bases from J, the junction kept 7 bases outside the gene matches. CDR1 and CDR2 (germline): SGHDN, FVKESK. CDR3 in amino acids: CASRQTGGANTGELFF. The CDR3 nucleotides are TGTGCCAGCAGGCAAACAGGGGGCGCTAACACCGGGGAGCTGTTTTTT.